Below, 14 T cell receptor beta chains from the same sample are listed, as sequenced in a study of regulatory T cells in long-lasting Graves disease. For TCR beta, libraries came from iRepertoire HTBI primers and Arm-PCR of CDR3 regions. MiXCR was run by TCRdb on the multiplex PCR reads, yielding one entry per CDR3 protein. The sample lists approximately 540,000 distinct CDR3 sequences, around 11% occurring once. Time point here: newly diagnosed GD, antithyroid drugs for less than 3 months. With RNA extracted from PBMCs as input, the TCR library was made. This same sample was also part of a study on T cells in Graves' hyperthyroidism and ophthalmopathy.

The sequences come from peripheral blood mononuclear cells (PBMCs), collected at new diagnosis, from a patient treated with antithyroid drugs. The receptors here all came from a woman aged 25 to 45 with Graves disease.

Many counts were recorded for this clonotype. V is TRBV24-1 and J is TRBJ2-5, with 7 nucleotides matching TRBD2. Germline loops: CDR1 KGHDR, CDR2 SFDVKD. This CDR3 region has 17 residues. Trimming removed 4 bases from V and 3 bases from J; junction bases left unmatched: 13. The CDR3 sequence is CATSDPGGGLYKETQYF. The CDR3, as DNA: TGTGCCACCAGTGACCCGGGTGGGGGACTATATAAAGAGACCCAGTACTTC.

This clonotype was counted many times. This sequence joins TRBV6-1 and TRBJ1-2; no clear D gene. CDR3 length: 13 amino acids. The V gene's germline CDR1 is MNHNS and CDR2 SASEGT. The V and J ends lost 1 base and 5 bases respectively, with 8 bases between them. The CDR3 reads CASSEGYGYGYTF. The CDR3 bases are TGTGCCAGCAGTGAAGGGTACGGGTATGGCTACACCTTC.

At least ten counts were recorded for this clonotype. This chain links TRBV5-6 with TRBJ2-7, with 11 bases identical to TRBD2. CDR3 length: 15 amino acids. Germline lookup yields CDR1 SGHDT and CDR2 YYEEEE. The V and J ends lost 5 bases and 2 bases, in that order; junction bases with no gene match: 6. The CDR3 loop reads CASSPSGLAAYEQYF. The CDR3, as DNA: TGTGCCAGCAGTCCCTCGGGACTAGCGGCCTACGAGCAGTACTTC.

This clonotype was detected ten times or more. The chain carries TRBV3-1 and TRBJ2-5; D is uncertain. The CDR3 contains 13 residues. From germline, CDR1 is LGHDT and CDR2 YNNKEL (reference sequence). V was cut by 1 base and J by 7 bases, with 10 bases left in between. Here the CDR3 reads CASSQALQWTQYF. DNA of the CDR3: TGTGCCAGCAGCCAAGCCCTTCAGTGGACCCAGTACTTC.

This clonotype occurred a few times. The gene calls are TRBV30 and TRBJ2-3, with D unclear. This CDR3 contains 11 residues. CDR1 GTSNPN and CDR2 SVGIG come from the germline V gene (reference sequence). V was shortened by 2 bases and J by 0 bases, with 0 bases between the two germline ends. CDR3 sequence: CAWSSTDTQYF. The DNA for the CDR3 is TGTGCCTGGAGTAGCACAGATACGCAGTATTTT.

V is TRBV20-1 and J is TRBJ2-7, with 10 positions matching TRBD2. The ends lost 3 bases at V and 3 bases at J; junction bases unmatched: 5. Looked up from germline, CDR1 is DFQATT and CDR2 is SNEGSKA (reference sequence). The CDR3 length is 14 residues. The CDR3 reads CSASFSGRNYEQYF. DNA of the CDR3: TGCAGTGCTAGCTTTAGCGGGAGGAACTACGAGCAGTACTTC.

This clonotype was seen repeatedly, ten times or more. For the CDR3, the DNA is TGTGCCAGCAGTTCGGCCGGGACTAAAAAATACAATGAGCAGTTCTTC. This translates into CASSSAGTKKYNEQFF. The chain employs TRBV28 and TRBJ2-1, with TRBD2 identical over 7 bases. V lost 4 bases and J lost 4; bases outside the gene matches: 10. The germline V gene encodes CDR1 MDHEN and CDR2 SYDVKM. The CDR3 loop spans 16 amino acids. Using reference TRBV28 and TRBJ2-1 for the parts outside the CDR3, the full variable domain is DVKVTQSSRYLVKRTGEKVFLECVQDMDHENMFWYRQDPGLGLRLIYFSYDVKMKEKGDIPEGYSVSREKKERFSLILESASTNQTSMYLCASSSAGTKKYNEQFFGPGTRLTVL.

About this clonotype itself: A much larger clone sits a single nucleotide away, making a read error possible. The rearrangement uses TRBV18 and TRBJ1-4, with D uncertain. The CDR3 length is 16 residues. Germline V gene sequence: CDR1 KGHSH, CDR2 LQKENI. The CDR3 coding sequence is TGTGCCAGCCCACCGAAGCCCGCTCCCGTTAATGAAAAACTGTTTTTT. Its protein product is CASPPKPAPVNEKLFF.

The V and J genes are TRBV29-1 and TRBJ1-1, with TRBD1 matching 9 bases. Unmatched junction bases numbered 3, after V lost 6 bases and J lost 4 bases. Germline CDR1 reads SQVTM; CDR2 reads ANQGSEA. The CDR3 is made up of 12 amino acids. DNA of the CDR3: TGCAGCGTAGGGACAGGGAGCACTGAAGCTTTCTTT. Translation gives CSVGTGSTEAFF. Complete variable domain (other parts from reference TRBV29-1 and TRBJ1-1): SAVISQKPSRDICQRGTSLTIQCQVDSQVTMMFWYRQQPGQSLTLIATANQGSEATYESGFVIDKFPISRPNLTFSTLTVSNMSPEDSSIYLCSVGTGSTEAFFGQGTRLTVV.

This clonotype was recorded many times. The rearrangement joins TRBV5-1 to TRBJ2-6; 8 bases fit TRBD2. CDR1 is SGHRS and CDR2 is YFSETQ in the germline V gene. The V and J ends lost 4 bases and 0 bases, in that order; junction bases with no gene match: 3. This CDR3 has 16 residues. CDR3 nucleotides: TGCGCCAGCAGCAGCGGGAGCCTCTCTGGGGCCAACGTCCTGACTTTC. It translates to CASSSGSLSGANVLTF.

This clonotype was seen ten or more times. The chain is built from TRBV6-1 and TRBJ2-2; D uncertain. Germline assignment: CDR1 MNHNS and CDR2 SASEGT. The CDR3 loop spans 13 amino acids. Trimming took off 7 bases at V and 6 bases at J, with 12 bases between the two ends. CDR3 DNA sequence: TGTGCCAGCACCATAGCTCTGGCCGGGGAGCTGTTTTTT. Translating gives CASTIALAGELFF.

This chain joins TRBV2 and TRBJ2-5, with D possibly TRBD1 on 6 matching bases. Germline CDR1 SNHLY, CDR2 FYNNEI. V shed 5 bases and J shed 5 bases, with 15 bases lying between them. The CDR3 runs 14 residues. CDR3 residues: CASSSSQGSETQYF. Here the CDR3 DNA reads TGTGCCAGCAGTTCGTCACAGGGTTCTGAGACCCAGTACTTC.

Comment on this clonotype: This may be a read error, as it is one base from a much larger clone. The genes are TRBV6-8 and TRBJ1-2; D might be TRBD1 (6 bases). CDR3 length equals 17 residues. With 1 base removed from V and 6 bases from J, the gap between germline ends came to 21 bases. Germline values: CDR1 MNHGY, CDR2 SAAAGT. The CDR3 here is CASSYWSRDTSNHGYTF. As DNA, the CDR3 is TGTGCCAGCAGTTACTGGAGCCGGGACACATCGAACCATGGCTACACCTTC.

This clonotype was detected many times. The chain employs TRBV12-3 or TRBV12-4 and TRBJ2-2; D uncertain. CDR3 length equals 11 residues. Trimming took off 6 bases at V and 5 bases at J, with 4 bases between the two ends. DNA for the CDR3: TGTGCCAGCAGAAGGACCGGGGAGCTGTTTTTT. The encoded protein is CASRRTGELFF.